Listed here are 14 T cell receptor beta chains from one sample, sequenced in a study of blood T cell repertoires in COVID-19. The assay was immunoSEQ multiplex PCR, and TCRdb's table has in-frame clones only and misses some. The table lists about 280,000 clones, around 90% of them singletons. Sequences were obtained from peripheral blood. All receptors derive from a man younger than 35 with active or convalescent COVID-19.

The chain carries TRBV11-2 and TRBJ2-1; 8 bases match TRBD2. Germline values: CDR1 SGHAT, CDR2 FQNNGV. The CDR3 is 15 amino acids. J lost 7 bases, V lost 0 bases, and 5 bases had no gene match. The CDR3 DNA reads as TGTGCCAGCAGCTTAGATAAGGGACTAGGAAATGAGCAGTTCTTC. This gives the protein CASSLDKGLGNEQFF.

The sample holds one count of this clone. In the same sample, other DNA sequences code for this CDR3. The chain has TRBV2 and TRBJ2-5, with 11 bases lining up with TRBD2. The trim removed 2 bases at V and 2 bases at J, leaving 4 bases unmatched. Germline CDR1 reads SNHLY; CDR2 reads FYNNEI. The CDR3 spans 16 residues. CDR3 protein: CASSEYSGGAQETQYF. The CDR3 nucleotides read TGTGCCAGCAGTGAATATAGCGGGGGGGCACAAGAGACCCAGTACTTC.

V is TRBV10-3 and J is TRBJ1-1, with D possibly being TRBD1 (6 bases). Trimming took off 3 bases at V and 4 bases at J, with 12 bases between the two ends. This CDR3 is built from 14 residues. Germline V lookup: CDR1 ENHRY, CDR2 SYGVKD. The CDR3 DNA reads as TGTGCCATCAGTGATCAGGGGCACGGCACTGAAGCTTTCTTT. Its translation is CAISDQGHGTEAFF.

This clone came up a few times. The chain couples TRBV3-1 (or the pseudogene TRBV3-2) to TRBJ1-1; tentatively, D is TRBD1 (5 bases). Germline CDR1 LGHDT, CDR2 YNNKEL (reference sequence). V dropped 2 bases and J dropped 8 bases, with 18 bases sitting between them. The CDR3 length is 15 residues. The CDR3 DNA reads TGTGCCAGCAGCCAACCTTTCAACGGGGGAGTCGAAGCTTTCTTT. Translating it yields CASSQPFNGGVEAFF.

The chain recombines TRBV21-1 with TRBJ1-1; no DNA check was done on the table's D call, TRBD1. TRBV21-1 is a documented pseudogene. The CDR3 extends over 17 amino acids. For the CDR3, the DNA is TGTGCCAGCAGCAAAGGGGACAGGGGGCGCGAGGGTACTGAAGCTTTCTTT. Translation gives CASSKGDRGREGTEAFF.

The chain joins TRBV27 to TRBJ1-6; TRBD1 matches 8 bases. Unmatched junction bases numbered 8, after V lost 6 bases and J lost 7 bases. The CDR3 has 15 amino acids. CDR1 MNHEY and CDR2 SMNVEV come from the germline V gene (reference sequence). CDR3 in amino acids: CASRRIQGGNSPLHF. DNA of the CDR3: TGTGCCAGCAGACGTATACAGGGGGGCAATTCACCCCTCCACTTT.

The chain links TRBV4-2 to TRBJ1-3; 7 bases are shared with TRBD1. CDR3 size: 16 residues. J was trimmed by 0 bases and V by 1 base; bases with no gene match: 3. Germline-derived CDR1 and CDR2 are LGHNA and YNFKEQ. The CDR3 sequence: CASSQGTGASGNTIYF. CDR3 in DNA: TGTGCCAGCAGCCAAGGGACAGGTGCCTCTGGAAACACCATATATTTT.

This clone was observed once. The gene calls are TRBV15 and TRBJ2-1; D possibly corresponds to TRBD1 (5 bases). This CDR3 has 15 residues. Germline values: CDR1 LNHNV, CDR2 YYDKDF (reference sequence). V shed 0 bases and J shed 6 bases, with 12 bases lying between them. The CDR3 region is CATSRESARANEQFF. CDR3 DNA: TGTGCCACCAGCAGAGAGAGTGCCAGGGCCAATGAGCAGTTCTTC.

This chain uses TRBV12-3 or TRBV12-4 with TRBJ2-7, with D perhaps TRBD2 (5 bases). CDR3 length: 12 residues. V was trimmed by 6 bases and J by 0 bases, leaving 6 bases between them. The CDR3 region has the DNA TGTGCCAGCAGACGGGGCTCCTACGAGCAGTACTTC. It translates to CASRRGSYEQYF.

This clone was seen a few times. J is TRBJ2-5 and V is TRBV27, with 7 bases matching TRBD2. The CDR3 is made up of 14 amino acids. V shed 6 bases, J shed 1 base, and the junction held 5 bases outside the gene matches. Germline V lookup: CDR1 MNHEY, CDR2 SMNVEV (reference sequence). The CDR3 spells CASSFGGGQETQYF. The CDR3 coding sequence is TGTGCCAGCAGCTTTGGGGGGGGCCAAGAGACCCAGTACTTC.

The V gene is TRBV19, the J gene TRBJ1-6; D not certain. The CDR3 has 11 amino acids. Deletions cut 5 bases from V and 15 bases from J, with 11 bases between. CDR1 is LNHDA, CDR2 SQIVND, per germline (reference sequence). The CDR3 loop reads CASSSRGDLHF. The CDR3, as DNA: TGTGCCAGTAGTTCACGCGGCGACCTCCACTTT.

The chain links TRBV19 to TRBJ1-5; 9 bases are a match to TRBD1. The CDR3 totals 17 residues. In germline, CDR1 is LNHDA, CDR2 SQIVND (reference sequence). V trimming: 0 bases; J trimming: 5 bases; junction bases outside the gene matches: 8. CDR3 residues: CASSIDGVGQGDQPQHF. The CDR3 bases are TGTGCCAGTAGTATAGACGGCGTGGGACAGGGCGATCAGCCCCAGCATTTT.

The CDR3 coding sequence is TGTGCCAGCAGTTTAACAGGAGTGAACACTGAAGCTTTCTTT. This sequence encodes CASSLTGVNTEAFF. The chain has TRBV27 and TRBJ1-1; D is perhaps TRBD1 (5 bases). The CDR3 sequence is 14 residues long. The V end was cut by 2 bases, the J end by 0 bases, with 7 bases between. Germline V gene sequence: CDR1 MNHEY, CDR2 SMNVEV (reference sequence).

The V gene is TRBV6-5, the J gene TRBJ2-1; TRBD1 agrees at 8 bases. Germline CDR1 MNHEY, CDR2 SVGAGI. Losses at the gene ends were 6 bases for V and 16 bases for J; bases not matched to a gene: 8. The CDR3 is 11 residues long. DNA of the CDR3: TGTGCCAGCAGATCGGACAGGGATTGTTTCTTC. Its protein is CASRSDRDCFF.